These 21 T cell receptor beta chains came from one sample sequenced in a study of blood T cell repertoires in COVID-19. Using immunoSEQ multiplex PCR, the repertoire was profiled, and TCRdb retains in-frame clones only, with some absent. Among about 100,000 clones listed, 70% to 90% were seen once. Sequencing input: peripheral blood. The receptors come from a human donor in a cohort sampled during active COVID-19.

This chain uses TRBV19 with TRBJ1-5; unclear D gene. CDR3 length: 15 amino acids. V was cut by 5 bases and J by 0 bases, with 11 bases left in between. CDR1 is LNHDA, CDR2 SQIVND, per germline (reference sequence). As DNA, the CDR3 is TGTGCCAGTAGTCCCCCCGAGTATAGCAATCAGCCCCAGCATTTT. Encoded protein: CASSPPEYSNQPQHF.

The rearrangement joins TRBV5-4 to TRBJ1-1, with D tentatively TRBD1 (5 bases). V lost 3 bases to trimming and J lost 7 bases, with 28 bases between them. The CDR3 extends over 18 amino acids. Germline-derived CDR1 and CDR2 are SGHNT and YYREEE (reference sequence). The CDR3 here is CASSSAGFNQGGRNEAFF. CDR3 bases: TGTGCCAGCAGCTCGGCGGGTTTTAACCAGGGAGGACGAAATGAAGCTTTCTTT.

This clone has only one observation. V gene TRBV28 combines with J gene TRBJ1-4; TRBD1 agrees at 9 bases. From germline, CDR1 is MDHEN and CDR2 SYDVKM. V lost 5 bases, J lost 7 bases, and 8 bases stayed unmatched. This CDR3 has 15 amino acids. The CDR3 bases are TGTGCCAGCAGTCCCGGGACAGGGTTTGGTGAAAAACTGTTTTTT. Its translation: CASSPGTGFGEKLFF.

The V gene is TRBV14, the J gene TRBJ2-1; D is uncertain. This CDR3 spans 16 amino acids. The ends were cut back, 0 bases at V and 5 bases at J, with 14 bases in the middle. Germline CDR1 is SGHDN and CDR2 is FVKESK. This CDR3 reads CASSQDLTHPNNEQFF. CDR3 coding DNA: TGTGCCAGCAGCCAAGATTTAACCCACCCTAACAATGAGCAGTTCTTC.

This sequence joins TRBV5-1 and TRBJ2-7; 9 bases agree with TRBD1. In germline, CDR1 is SGHRS, CDR2 YFSETQ. The CDR3 sequence is 14 residues long. Unmatched junction bases numbered 4, after V lost 4 bases and J lost 2 bases. Here the CDR3 reads CASSAGQGTYEQYF. CDR3 bases: TGCGCCAGCAGCGCAGGACAGGGGACCTACGAGCAGTACTTC.

The genes are TRBV7-8 and TRBJ1-1; D is ambiguous. Germline V gene data show CDR1 as SGHVS and CDR2 as FQNEAQ. The CDR3 loop spans 13 amino acids. Trimming stripped 5 bases from V and 11 bases from J, with 18 bases between. The CDR3 loop is CASSPRNLGRAFF. Here the CDR3 DNA reads TGTGCCAGCAGCCCTAGGAACCTAGGTAGGGCTTTCTTT.

V usage is TRBV30 and J usage is TRBJ1-3; 8 bases agree with TRBD1. The CDR3 spans 17 residues. After removal of 4 bases from V and 2 bases from J, the junction contained 13 bases not matched to a gene. Germline V gives CDR1 GTSNPN, CDR2 SVGIG (reference sequence). CDR3 nucleotides: TGTGCCTGGAATGCCAGGGGGCGTGAAAATCCTGGAAACACCATATATTTT. Its translation is CAWNARGRENPGNTIYF.

This clone was detected only once. The rearrangement joins TRBV7-2 to TRBJ1-1; a possible D gene is TRBD1 (5 bases). The CDR3 is made up of 15 amino acids. Germline V gene data show CDR1 as SGHTA and CDR2 as FQGNSA. The V and J ends lost 5 bases and 4 bases respectively, with 17 bases between them. In DNA, the CDR3 is TGTGCCAGCAGCCCGTGGCCAGGGCGAGGCACTGAAGCTTTCTTT. This encodes CASSPWPGRGTEAFF.

The chain is built from TRBV6-5 and TRBJ2-2; no clear D gene. Germline CDR1 and CDR2: MNHEY and SVGAGI. V was pared by 7 bases and J by 2 bases, with 14 bases between. The CDR3 spans 15 residues. The CDR3 is CASTRARSNTGELFF. CDR3 coding DNA: TGTGCCAGCACCCGAGCTCGGAGCAACACCGGGGAGCTGTTTTTT.

The chain is built from TRBV6-2 or TRBV6-3 and TRBJ2-1; 11 bases align to TRBD2. CDR1 is MNHEY and CDR2 is SVGEGT in the germline V gene. The trim removed 2 bases at V and 2 bases at J, leaving 5 bases unmatched. CDR3 size: 17 residues. The CDR3 DNA reads as TGTGCCAGCAGTTACGCACTAGCGGGAGCAACCTACAATGAGCAGTTCTTC. This encodes CASSYALAGATYNEQFF.

V is TRBV19 and J is TRBJ2-7; D gene unclear. Trimming removed 5 bases at V and 2 bases at J, with 10 bases between. The CDR3 runs 13 residues. The germline CDR1 and CDR2 sequences are LNHDA and SQIVND (reference sequence). The CDR3 region has the DNA TGTGCCAGTAGTCCGGGTACGGCCTACGAGCAGTACTTC. Its translation: CASSPGTAYEQYF.

The chain carries TRBV2 and TRBJ1-2; 8 bases map to TRBD1. V was pared by 6 bases and J by 4 bases, with 7 bases of the junction left unmatched. The germline CDR1 and CDR2 sequences are SNHLY and FYNNEI. CDR3 length: 14 amino acids. This CDR3 is CASRGQGDGYGYTF. Here the CDR3 DNA reads TGTGCCAGCAGAGGACAGGGAGATGGCTATGGCTACACCTTC.

The chain uses TRBV2 and TRBJ2-2, with 9 positions matching TRBD2. This CDR3 is 16 amino acids long. The germline V gene has CDR1 SNHLY and CDR2 FYNNEI. V dropped 4 bases and J dropped 6; count of bases not matched to a gene: 9. CDR3 loop: CASSALGGRGSGELFF. The CDR3 coding sequence is TGTGCCAGCAGTGCCCTAGGCGGGAGGGGATCCGGGGAGCTGTTTTTT. The entire variable domain, with the rest obtained from reference TRBV2 and TRBJ2-2, is as follows: EPEVTQTPSHQVTQMGQEVILRCVPISNHLYFYWYRQILGQKVEFLVSFYNNEISEKSEIFDDQFSVERPDGSNFTLKIRSTKLEDSAMYFCASSALGGRGSGELFFGEGSRLTVL.

The chain has TRBV27 and TRBJ2-2, with D possibly being TRBD1 (6 bases). The CDR3 totals 13 residues. Germline V gene data show CDR1 as MNHEY and CDR2 as SMNVEV (reference sequence). The V end lost 7 bases, the J end lost 6 bases, and 12 bases lay between the germline ends. CDR3 loop: CASNTGTAGELFF. The CDR3 nucleotides read TGTGCCAGCAATACAGGGACCGCCGGGGAGCTGTTTTTT.

The chain joins TRBV28 to TRBJ2-5; D gene uncertain. V was pared by 5 bases and J by 0 bases, with 16 bases between. Germline lookup yields CDR1 MDHEN and CDR2 SYDVKM. There are 16 residues in the CDR3. The DNA for the CDR3 is TGTGCCAGCAGTCTCTCGGATTCGGGTTACCAAGAGACCCAGTACTTC. It specifies CASSLSDSGYQETQYF.

The CDR3 DNA reads TGTGCCAGCAGTCCGCCTGACAGGGACGGGCAGCCCCAGCATTTT. Translating gives CASSPPDRDGQPQHF. The chain uses TRBV28 and TRBJ1-5; 7 bases are shared with TRBD1. V shed 5 bases, J shed 7 bases, and the junction held 11 bases outside the gene matches. Germline V gene data show CDR1 as MDHEN and CDR2 as SYDVKM. The CDR3 has 15 amino acids.

As DNA, the CDR3 is TGTGCCAGTAGTATAGGCCCCCAGGGAAGTTCCTACAATGAGCAGTTCTTC. Protein: CASSIGPQGSSYNEQFF. This chain connects TRBV19 to TRBJ2-1, with a weak D call TRBD1 (5 bases). Germline CDR1 and CDR2: LNHDA and SQIVND (reference sequence). The CDR3 has 17 residues. The germline V and J ends were trimmed by 1 base and 1 base, with 14 bases remaining between them.

The J gene is TRBJ2-5, the V gene TRBV3-1 (or the pseudogene TRBV3-2); a weak D match, TRBD2 (5 bases). The CDR3 runs to 15 residues. Germline CDR1 is LGHDT and CDR2 is YNNKEL (reference sequence). Trimming pared 8 bases from V and 7 bases from J, leaving 23 bases between. CDR3 region: CASSRIASLWRTQYF. CDR3 nucleotide sequence: TGTGCCAGCTCGAGGATAGCGTCTCTATGGCGGACCCAGTACTTC.

The chain couples TRBV5-8 to TRBJ2-3; 10 bases align to TRBD1. Trimming cost V 5 bases and J 3 bases; bases outside gene matches: 6. The CDR3 has 15 residues. Germline values: CDR1 SGHTS, CDR2 YDEGEE. The CDR3 loop reads CASRRTGGKTDTQYF. For the CDR3, the DNA is TGTGCCAGCAGGAGGACAGGGGGTAAGACAGATACGCAGTATTTT.

This chain uses TRBV9 with TRBJ2-3; unclear D gene. CDR1 SGDLS and CDR2 YYNGEE come from the germline V gene. Deletions cut 4 bases from V and 7 bases from J, with 7 bases between. This CDR3 contains 11 residues. This CDR3 reads CASSPRYTQYF. The DNA for the CDR3 is TGTGCCAGCAGCCCCCGTTATACGCAGTATTTT.

This clone was observed a few times. The chain combines TRBV7-2 with TRBJ1-6; 9 bases are shared with TRBD1. The ends lost 2 bases at V and 2 bases at J; junction bases unmatched: 4. The CDR3 spans 17 residues. Germline loops: CDR1 SGHTA, CDR2 FQGNSA. CDR3 nucleotides: TGTGCCAGCAGCTTACTGGGACAGGGCGCCTATAATTCACCCCTCCACTTT. The encoded protein is CASSLLGQGAYNSPLHF.